The present TCR beta chain was sequenced within a study of blood T cell repertoires in COVID-19. Study background: The samples span acute and convalescent COVID-19 from the United States, Italy and Spain. PBMCs, B-cell-depleted T cells, or T cells were the source of the cDNA or gDNA that made up the material.

Original processing methods: Using reference gene primer amplification, nucleated cell counts were estimated. Here immunoSEQ multiplex PCR was the method, and the copy in TCRdb shows in-frame clones only, minus some. V and J calls and clone size are copied from that table; D and trimming were computed from the DNA. The sample consists of about 310,000 clones, nearly 90% of them appearing once. The germline V gene encodes CDR1 SEHNR and CDR2 FQNEAQ (reference sequence). The CDR3 length is 14 residues. Trimming removed 3 bases at V and 7 bases at J, with 12 bases between. This rearrangement joins TRBV7-9 to TRBJ1-4; the D gene is possibly TRBD1 (6 bases). This TCR was recovered from a woman aged 40 to 50 with COVID-19, enrolled during active disease. Sequenced material: peripheral blood. This CDR3 reads CASSFGQSGEKLFF. The CDR3 coding sequence is TGTGCCAGCAGCTTTGGACAGTCGGGTGAAAAACTGTTTTTT.